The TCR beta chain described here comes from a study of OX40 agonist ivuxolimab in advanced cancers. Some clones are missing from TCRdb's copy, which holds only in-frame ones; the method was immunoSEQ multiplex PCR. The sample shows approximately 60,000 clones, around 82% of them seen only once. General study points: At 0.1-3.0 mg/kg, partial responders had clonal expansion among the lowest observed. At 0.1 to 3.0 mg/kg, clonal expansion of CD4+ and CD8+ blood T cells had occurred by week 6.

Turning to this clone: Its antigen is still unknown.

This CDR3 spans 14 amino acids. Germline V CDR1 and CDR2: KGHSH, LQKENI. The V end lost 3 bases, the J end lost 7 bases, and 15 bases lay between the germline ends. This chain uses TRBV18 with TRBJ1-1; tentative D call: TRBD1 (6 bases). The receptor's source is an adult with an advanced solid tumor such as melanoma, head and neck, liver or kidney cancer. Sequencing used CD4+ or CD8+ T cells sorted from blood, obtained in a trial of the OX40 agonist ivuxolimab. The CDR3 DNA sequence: TGTGCCAGCTCACCCGAGGGGGGGCAAGTTGAAGCTTTCTTT. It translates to CASSPEGGQVEAFF.